Presented here are 20 T cell receptor beta chains from one specimen sequenced in a study of T cells after yellow fever vaccination. A single record per CDR3 protein comes from TCRdb applying MiXCR to the 5' RACE reads. The table records about 580,000 distinct CDR3 sequences, around 16% of them present only once. This material consisted of PBMCs, taken around 5 days after the first yellow fever vaccination. Receptors were obtained from a man between 18 and 35 years old who received the YFV17D yellow fever vaccine.

CDR3 nucleotides: TGCAGTGCGCCTAGCGGGGGAATCTACAATGAGCAGTTCTTC. Its protein product is CSAPSGGIYNEQFF. The V call is TRBV20-1, the J call TRBJ2-1; TRBD2 matches 10 bases. CDR1 is DFQATT, CDR2 SNEGSKA, per germline (reference sequence). This CDR3 spans 14 amino acids. V lost 6 bases, J lost 3 bases, and 5 bases stayed unmatched.

This rearrangement joins TRBV12-3 or TRBV12-4 to TRBJ2-7; 7 bases map to TRBD1. V lost 5 bases and J lost 0; bases outside the gene matches: 10. The CDR3 contains 16 residues. The CDR3 sequence: CASSTGDPRSSYEQYF. CDR3 sequence (DNA): TGTGCCAGCAGTACAGGGGACCCTAGGAGCTCCTACGAGCAGTACTTC.

This clonotype was observed a few times. In DNA form, the CDR3 reads TGTGCCAGCAGTTTACGGGGATTCTATGGCTACACCTTC. Amino acid sequence: CASSLRGFYGYTF. The V and J genes are TRBV12-3 or TRBV12-4 and TRBJ1-2; the D is unclear. Trimming pared 2 bases from V and 4 bases from J, leaving 8 bases between. There are 13 residues in the CDR3.

The chain uses TRBV5-1 and TRBJ2-3; 8 bases are a match to TRBD2. CDR3 length: 17 residues. Looked up from germline, CDR1 is SGHRS and CDR2 is YFSETQ. V was pared by 2 bases and J by 6 bases, with 14 bases of the junction left unmatched. The DNA of the CDR3 is TGCGCCAGCAGCTTCCCAAGGACTAGCCTTACTTCGGATACGCAGTATTTT. Amino acid sequence: CASSFPRTSLTSDTQYF.

The rearrangement joins TRBV4-3 to TRBJ1-1, with TRBD1 matching 8 bases. The V gene's germline CDR1 is LGHNA and CDR2 YSLEER. J was trimmed by 7 bases and V by 2 bases; bases with no gene match: 9. This CDR3 is 15 amino acids long. In DNA form, the CDR3 reads TGCGCCAGCAGCCAAAACCACGGACAGGGAATTGAAGCTTTCTTT. It yields the protein CASSQNHGQGIEAFF.

A word on this clonotype: Because the CDR3 is missing its conserved closing phenylalanine or tryptophan, this is likely a read error. It is unclear where the CDR3 begins or ends on the DNA, so no DNA is shown, and the CDR3 is as TCRdb lists it. V gene TRBV21-1 combines with J gene TRBJ1-4; the table assigns TRBD1, which was not confirmed against the DNA. TRBV21-1 is a pseudogene segment. The CDR3 is 9 residues long, ends included. CDR3 region: CAKPGQGGV.

The V and J genes are TRBV7-9 and TRBJ2-3; no clear D gene. Germline loops: CDR1 SEHNR, CDR2 FQNEAQ (reference sequence). This CDR3 region has 15 residues. The V and J ends lost 5 bases and 3 bases respectively, with 15 bases between them. CDR3 sequence (DNA): TGTGCCAGCAGCCTAGTACAGCACGCAACAGATACGCAGTATTTT. Translation gives CASSLVQHATDTQYF.

This clonotype was seen ten or more times. The V and J genes are TRBV6-5 and TRBJ1-6, with 7 bases matching TRBD1. There are 15 residues in the CDR3. The germline CDR1 and CDR2 sequences are MNHEY and SVGAGI. J gave up 9 bases and V 2 bases, and 7 bases lay outside the gene matches. DNA of the CDR3: TGTGCCAGCAGTTACGACAGGGACCAGGGTTCACCCCTCCACTTT. Its translation is CASSYDRDQGSPLHF.

This chain uses TRBV4-1 with TRBJ2-3, with 7 bases lining up with TRBD1. V was clipped by 0 bases and J by 7 bases; unmatched bases: 10. This CDR3 contains 16 residues. CDR1 and CDR2 (germline): MGHRA, YSYEKL. The CDR3 sequence is CASSQEWDSSPYTQYF. The CDR3 DNA reads TGCGCCAGCAGCCAAGAATGGGACAGTTCTCCTTATACGCAGTATTTT.

The genes are TRBV3-1 and TRBJ1-2, with D tentatively TRBD1 (5 bases). Germline V gene lookup returns CDR1 LGHDT and CDR2 YNNKEL (reference sequence). CDR3 length: 14 residues. The V and J ends lost 4 bases and 5 bases respectively, with 14 bases between them. CDR3 nucleotide sequence: TGTGCCAGCAGCCCGGCCATGACAGAGTATGGCTACACCTTC. It specifies CASSPAMTEYGYTF.

This clonotype was seen a handful of times. This rearrangement joins TRBV28 to TRBJ2-4; TRBD1 is a possible D gene (6 bases). Trimming stripped 11 bases from V and 6 bases from J, with 20 bases between. This CDR3 has 14 amino acids. From germline, CDR1 is MDHEN and CDR2 SYDVKM. The CDR3: CAGGGQGYGNIQYF. The CDR3 nucleotides are TGTGCCGGGGGCGGCCAGGGGTACGGAAACATTCAGTACTTC.

This chain uses TRBV7-3 with TRBJ2-1; D uncertain. Germline V lookup: CDR1 SGHTA, CDR2 FQGTGA. The CDR3 has 13 amino acids. V lost 0 bases to trimming and J lost 2 bases, with 2 bases between them. CDR3 in DNA: TGTGCCAGCAGCTTAACCACCTACAATGAGCAGTTCTTC. Encoded protein: CASSLTTYNEQFF.

The rearrangement links TRBV27 to TRBJ2-7; possible D gene TRBD1, 6 bases. The ends were cut back, 0 bases at V and 1 base at J, with 10 bases in the middle. This CDR3 contains 15 residues. Germline CDR1 MNHEY, CDR2 SMNVEV (reference sequence). CDR3 nucleotide sequence: TGTGCCAGCAGTTTATCGACAGGACCTTCCTACGAGCAGTACTTC. It yields the protein CASSLSTGPSYEQYF.

The rearrangement links TRBV5-1 to TRBJ2-5; no clear D gene. The CDR3 spans 14 residues. The germline CDR1 and CDR2 sequences are SGHRS and YFSETQ. V was clipped by 3 bases and J by 1 base, with 10 bases between them. The chain's CDR3 is CASSWPVGQETQYF. In DNA form, the CDR3 reads TGCGCCAGCAGCTGGCCCGTAGGCCAAGAGACCCAGTACTTC.

This clonotype was counted ten times or more. The chain recombines TRBV5-1 with TRBJ1-1; D gene uncertain. V shed 5 bases and J shed 5 bases, with 19 bases lying between them. Germline V gene sequence: CDR1 SGHRS, CDR2 YFSETQ. The CDR3 sequence is 15 residues long. In nucleotides, the CDR3 is TGCGCCAGCAGACACTACGGGAGAGGGAGGACTGAAGCTTTCTTT. Its protein is CASRHYGRGRTEAFF.

This chain links TRBV6-5 with TRBJ1-1; 8 bases are shared with TRBD1. The CDR3 spans 15 residues. Germline-derived CDR1 and CDR2 are MNHEY and SVGAGI. With 2 bases clipped from V and 2 bases from J, the junction kept 4 bases outside the gene matches. CDR3 sequence reads: CASSYNRGGNTEAFF. CDR3 bases: TGTGCCAGCAGTTACAACAGGGGGGGAAACACTGAAGCTTTCTTT.

This sequence joins TRBV5-1 and TRBJ1-1; 8 bases map to TRBD1. After removal of 0 bases from V and 5 bases from J, the junction contained 6 bases not matched to a gene. Germline CDR1 is SGHRS and CDR2 is YFSETQ. This CDR3 is 15 amino acids long. The CDR3 DNA is TGCGCCAGCAGCTTGGGACAGGGGCGTGGGACTGAAGCTTTCTTT. It is translated as CASSLGQGRGTEAFF.

The chain links TRBV7-2 to TRBJ2-3; D unresolved. This CDR3 region has 14 residues. The V and J ends lost 6 bases and 2 bases respectively, with 12 bases between them. Germline values: CDR1 SGHTA, CDR2 FQGNSA. The CDR3 DNA reads TGTGCCAGCAGGATACGGGCCGTCACAGATACGCAGTATTTT. Residues: CASRIRAVTDTQYF.

This clonotype was picked up a small number of times. This chain links TRBV6-5 with TRBJ2-2; D possibly corresponds to TRBD1 (6 bases). Deletions cut 0 bases from V and 7 bases from J, with 12 bases between. The CDR3 loop spans 15 amino acids. Per the germline V gene, CDR1 is MNHEY and CDR2 is SVGAGI. CDR3 protein: CASSYSSGAGGELFF. The CDR3 DNA reads as TGTGCCAGCAGTTACTCGTCAGGGGCCGGCGGGGAGCTGTTTTTT.

This clonotype was counted between two and nine times. The V call is TRBV6-1, the J call TRBJ1-2; 10 bases agree with TRBD1. The V and J ends lost 6 bases and 4 bases, in that order; junction bases with no gene match: 5. The CDR3 runs to 14 residues. The germline CDR1 and CDR2 sequences are MNHNS and SASEGT. The CDR3 DNA is TGTGCCAGCAGGAGGGACAGGGGTACCTATGGCTACACCTTC. It specifies CASRRDRGTYGYTF.